Below, 9 T cell receptor beta chains from the same sample are listed, as sequenced in a study of blood T cells in healthy people across ages. A second PCR of about 6 to 12 cycles used a sample-barcoded 5' primer and a J-beta primer mix. Using its own MiXCR run on the 5' RACE reads, TCRdb lists one record per CDR3 protein. The sample lists 1.4 million to 1.5 million distinct CDR3 sequences, around 42% occurring once. Sequencing was done on a sample of blood. The receptor source for this set is a woman under 30 in good health.

The rearrangement links TRBV7-9 to TRBJ2-3, with D unresolved. The germline CDR1 and CDR2 sequences are SEHNR and FQNEAQ (reference sequence). The CDR3 runs 12 residues. Trimming took off 1 base at V and 7 bases at J, with 6 bases between the two ends. The CDR3 coding sequence is TGTGCCAGCAGCTTAGATGGACATACGCAGTATTTT. It codes for CASSLDGHTQYF.

V gene TRBV10-3 combines with J gene TRBJ2-3; D is unclear. The CDR3 spans 12 residues. V was shortened by 4 bases and J by 5 bases, with 7 bases between the two germline ends. The germline CDR1 and CDR2 sequences are ENHRY and SYGVKD. The CDR3 DNA reads as TGTGCCATCAGTGGGTTGGGAGATACGCAGTATTTT. This encodes CAISGLGDTQYF.

This clonotype has more than one count but fewer than ten. The CDR3 loop reads CAISVTSGNTDTQYF. Here the CDR3 DNA reads TGTGCCATCAGTGTTACTAGCGGAAACACAGATACGCAGTATTTT. The rearrangement joins TRBV10-3 to TRBJ2-3, with 8 bases lining up with TRBD2. CDR1 and CDR2 from the germline V gene are ENHRY and SYGVKD. This CDR3 region has 15 residues. The trim removed 4 bases at V and 2 bases at J, leaving 5 bases unmatched.

This clonotype showed up just once. The J gene is TRBJ2-2, the V gene TRBV24-1; D is uncertain. Looked up from germline, CDR1 is KGHDR and CDR2 is SFDVKD. This CDR3 contains 15 residues. The germline V and J ends were trimmed by 4 bases and 4 bases, with 12 bases remaining between them. CDR3: CATSDPTHGTGELFF. CDR3 in DNA: TGTGCCACCAGTGACCCTACCCACGGCACCGGGGAGCTGTTTTTT.

The chain is built from TRBV27 and TRBJ2-7; D is unclear. Germline loops: CDR1 MNHEY, CDR2 SMNVEV (reference sequence). Deletions cut 10 bases from V and 4 bases from J, with 20 bases between. The CDR3 loop spans 14 amino acids. CDR3 residues: CATRTLVTGYEQYF. In DNA form, the CDR3 reads TGTGCCACCCGAACGCTAGTCACCGGATACGAGCAGTACTTC.

This clonotype has more than one count but fewer than ten. The V and J genes are TRBV5-6 and TRBJ2-1; 12 nucleotides match TRBD2. Trimming removed 4 bases from V and 1 base from J; junction bases left unmatched: 6. CDR1 is SGHDT, CDR2 YYEEEE, per germline. There are 17 residues in the CDR3. CDR3 amino acids: CASSPLAGGPSYNEQFF. The CDR3 nucleotides are TGTGCCAGCAGCCCCCTAGCGGGAGGGCCATCCTACAATGAGCAGTTCTTC.

J is TRBJ2-1 and V is TRBV6-1, with 10 bases matching TRBD1. Germline loops: CDR1 MNHNS, CDR2 SASEGT. V was pared by 4 bases and J by 8 bases, with 8 bases of the junction left unmatched. This CDR3 has 15 residues. The chain's CDR3 is CASSGGQGYSHEQFF. CDR3 DNA: TGTGCCAGCAGTGGGGGACAGGGGTATTCTCATGAGCAGTTCTTC.

The chain employs TRBV11-2 and TRBJ2-7, with 12 bases fitting TRBD2. V trimming: 3 bases; J trimming: 6 bases; junction bases outside the gene matches: 6. The CDR3 runs 15 residues. Germline loops: CDR1 SGHAT, CDR2 FQNNGV. CDR3 bases: TGTGCCAGCAGCTTTGGAGGACTAGCGGGACGCGAGCAGTACTTC. Translation: CASSFGGLAGREQYF.

This clonotype appeared once. The chain has TRBV5-4 and TRBJ2-1; 8 bases map to TRBD2. V shed 4 bases, J shed 4 bases, and the junction held 10 bases outside the gene matches. The CDR3 is 16 amino acids. Germline assignment: CDR1 SGHNT and CDR2 YYREEE (reference sequence). CDR3 in amino acids: CASSPRLASTYNEQFF. As DNA, the CDR3 is TGTGCCAGCAGCCCTCGACTAGCGAGTACATACAATGAGCAGTTCTTC.